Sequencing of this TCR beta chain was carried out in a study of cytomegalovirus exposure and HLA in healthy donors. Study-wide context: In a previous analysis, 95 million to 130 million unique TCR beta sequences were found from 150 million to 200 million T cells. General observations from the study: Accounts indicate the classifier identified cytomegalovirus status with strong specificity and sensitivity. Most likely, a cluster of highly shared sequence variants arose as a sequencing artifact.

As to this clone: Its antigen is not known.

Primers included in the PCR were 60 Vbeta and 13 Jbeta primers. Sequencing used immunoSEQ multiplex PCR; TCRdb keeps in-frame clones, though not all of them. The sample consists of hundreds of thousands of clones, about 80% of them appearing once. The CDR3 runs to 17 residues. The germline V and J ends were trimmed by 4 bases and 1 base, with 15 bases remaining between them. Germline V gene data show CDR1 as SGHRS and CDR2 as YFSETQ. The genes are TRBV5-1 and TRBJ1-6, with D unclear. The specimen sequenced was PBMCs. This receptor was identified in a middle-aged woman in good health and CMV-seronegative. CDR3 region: CASSHGGQKSYNSPLHF. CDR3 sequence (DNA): TGCGCCAGCAGCCATGGAGGGCAGAAATCCTATAATTCACCCCTCCACTTT. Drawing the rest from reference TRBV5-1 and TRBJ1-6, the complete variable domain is KAGVTQTPRYLIKTRGQQVTLSCSPISGHRSVSWYQQTPGQGLQFLFEYFSETQRNKGNFPGRFSGRQFSNSRSEMNVSTLELGDSALYLCASSHGGQKSYNSPLHFGNGTRLTVT.